These 11 T cell receptor beta chains were sequenced from one sample in a study of T-cell reconstitution after alpha-beta-depleted transplantation in children. Preparation of the TCRbeta library involved a method that used unique molecular identifiers. One entry per CDR3 protein results from TCRdb running MiXCR on the PCR reads. The sample shows hundreds of thousands of distinct CDR3 sequences, around 13% of them seen only once. The sample was PBMCs, taken before TCRalphabeta/CD19-depleted stem cell transplant. All receptors derive from a girl aged 2-10 years with congenital amegakaryocytic thrombocytopenia, due to receive a stem cell transplant.

V usage is TRBV27 and J usage is TRBJ2-4, with 9 bases identical to TRBD1. Trimming removed 6 bases from V and 0 bases from J; junction bases left unmatched: 3. Germline lookup yields CDR1 MNHEY and CDR2 SMNVEV (reference sequence). The CDR3 sequence is 15 residues long. CDR3 DNA: TGTGCCAGCAGGGGGACAGGGACAGCCAAAAACATTCAGTACTTC. Translation: CASRGTGTAKNIQYF.

A few counts support this clonotype. The V and J genes are TRBV15 and TRBJ2-5; D may be TRBD2 (5 bases). The CDR3 covers 17 residues. Trimming pared 0 bases from V and 5 bases from J, leaving 19 bases between. Germline CDR1 reads LNHNV; CDR2 reads YYDKDF (reference sequence). The CDR3 spells CATSRDPLGIWEETQYF. CDR3 sequence (DNA): TGTGCCACCAGCAGAGATCCCCTCGGGATTTGGGAGGAGACCCAGTACTTC.

This clonotype has a count of ten or more. The chain employs TRBV20-1 and TRBJ2-3, with TRBD2 identical over 11 bases. The CDR3 contains 14 residues. CDR1 and CDR2 from the germline V gene are DFQATT and SNEGSKA (reference sequence). CDR3 nucleotide sequence: TGCAGGACTAGCGGGAACCCGAGCACAGATACGCAGTATTTT. This translates into CRTSGNPSTDTQYF.

The V and J genes are TRBV7-9 and TRBJ2-4; D is unclear. Germline CDR1 SEHNR, CDR2 FQNEAQ (reference sequence). The V and J ends lost 1 base and 7 bases respectively, with 8 bases between them. The length of the CDR3 is 13 residues. CDR3 coding DNA: TGTGCCAGCAGCTTAGTGCCGGCCAACATTCAGTACTTC. Translated, it gives CASSLVPANIQYF.

This clonotype came up a few times. V usage is TRBV7-2 and J usage is TRBJ2-3, with 15 bases aligning to TRBD2. The CDR3 has 16 amino acids. Losses at the gene ends were 3 bases for V and 5 bases for J; bases not matched to a gene: 3. CDR1 and CDR2 (germline): SGHTA, FQGNSA. CDR3 sequence (DNA): TGTGCCAGCAGCTTCGGGACTAGCGGGAGGAGAGATACGCAGTATTTT. It translates to CASSFGTSGRRDTQYF. The full variable domain, in which reference TRBV7-2 and TRBJ2-3 provide the parts outside the CDR3, is GAGVSQSPSNKVTEKGKDVELRCDPISGHTALYWYRQSLGQGLEFLIYFQGNSAPDKSGLPSDRFSAERTGGSVSTLTIQRTQQEDSAVYLCASSFGTSGRRDTQYFGPGTRLTVL.

This clonotype has ten or more counts. J is TRBJ2-3 and V is TRBV28; D remains unclear. CDR1 MDHEN and CDR2 SYDVKM come from the germline V gene. V was clipped by 5 bases and J by 0 bases, with 15 bases between them. This CDR3 contains 16 residues. The CDR3 reads CASSPLTETSTDTQYF. The CDR3 bases are TGTGCCAGCAGTCCCCTTACAGAGACTAGCACAGATACGCAGTATTTT.

This clonotype has ten or more counts. This chain connects TRBV29-1 to TRBJ1-1; a weak D match, TRBD1 (5 bases). V gave up 1 base and J gave up 7 bases, with 16 bases separating them. The CDR3 spans 14 residues. CDR1 is SQVTM, CDR2 ANQGSEA, per germline. CDR3 nucleotide sequence: TGCAGCGTTGAAGCTGGGGCCCCGAGTGGTGAAGCTTTCTTT. Its translation: CSVEAGAPSGEAFF.

This clonotype was picked up one time. A much bigger clone sits one base away, suggesting this may be a read error. V is TRBV4-1 and J is TRBJ1-2; D remains ambiguous. CDR1 and CDR2 (germline): MGHRA, YSYEKL. V lost 4 bases, J lost 7 bases, and 13 bases lay in between. The CDR3 contains 13 residues. CDR3 amino acids: CASSRQEFLGYTF. CDR3 DNA: TGCGCCAGCAGCCGCCAGGAATTCCTTGGCTACACCTTC.

In its sample, this clonotype was seen once. The rearrangement joins TRBV20-1 to TRBJ2-3, with D perhaps assigned TRBD1 or TRBD2 (5 bases each). V lost 6 bases and J 0 bases, leaving 13 bases between the germline ends. Germline CDR1 DFQATT, CDR2 SNEGSKA (reference sequence). CDR3 length equals 14 residues. The CDR3 sequence is CSARDASSTDTQYF. DNA of the CDR3: TGCAGTGCCAGGGACGCGTCTAGCACAGATACGCAGTATTTT.

This clonotype was seen at least ten times. The chain joins TRBV12-3 or TRBV12-4 to TRBJ1-3; no reliable D call. There are 15 residues in the CDR3. Between the trimmed V and J ends, which lost 5 bases and 0 bases, there was a span of 11 bases. The CDR3 DNA follows: TGTGCCAGCAGTCCTGTGGACCACTCTGGAAACACCATATATTTT. The encoded protein is CASSPVDHSGNTIYF.

This clonotype was found many times. V gene TRBV10-3 combines with J gene TRBJ2-3; no reliable D call. The length of the CDR3 is 15 residues. Trimming pared 2 bases from V and 3 bases from J, leaving 12 bases between. The germline V gene has CDR1 ENHRY and CDR2 SYGVKD. The CDR3 DNA follows: TGTGCCATCAGTGAGGTTCAGGTGGGAACAGATACGCAGTATTTT. Its protein is CAISEVQVGTDTQYF.